This T cell receptor (beta chain) was sequenced for a study of blood T cell repertoires in COVID-19. On the study more broadly: COVID-19 samples from acute and convalescent phases originated in the United States, Italy and Spain.

Germline assignment: CDR1 MNHEY and CDR2 SVGEGT. The CDR3 contains 16 residues. The V gene end was trimmed by 0 bases and the J gene end by 9 bases; junction bases not matched to a gene: 9. Original data processing: Reference gene primer amplification gave nucleated cell count estimates. TCRdb's table, derived via immunoSEQ multiplex PCR, lists solely in-frame clones and lacks some. That table supplies the V and J calls and clone size; D and trimming were determined from the DNA. The sample contains 130,000 or so clones, about 88% of which appear only once. The sample consisted of PBMCs or T cells enriched from blood (not recorded which). The receptor's source is a man aged 35 to 55 with acute COVID-19. The rearrangement uses TRBV6-2 or TRBV6-3 and TRBJ2-7, with 12 bases matching TRBD2. This CDR3 reads CASSYSLAGGRGVQYF. In DNA form, the CDR3 reads TGTGCCAGCAGTTACTCACTAGCGGGGGGCCGCGGGGTGCAGTACTTC.